The 17 T cell receptor beta chains given below trace back to one sample, sequenced in a study of T cell repertoires in breast cancer. The expanded emulsion RT-PCR method captured paired alpha and beta chains from CD8+ T cells. Blocking oligonucleotides added to a second nested PCR suppressed unpaired genes. TCRdb recomputed calls from the emulsion pairing reads with MiXCR, one row per CDR3 protein. The sample lists about 40,000 distinct CDR3 sequences, around 45% occurring once. Sequencing used CD8+ T cells. The source of these receptors is a pool of human donors with breast cancer or a healthy control (not recorded which).

This clonotype was seen a few times. The V gene is TRBV12-3 or TRBV12-4, the J gene TRBJ2-5; a weak D match, TRBD2 (6 bases). The CDR3 has 15 residues. V was shortened by 7 bases and J by 5 bases, with 20 bases between the two germline ends. In DNA, the CDR3 is TGTGCCAGCACCCGATCCGGGAGCTTCGGGGAGACCCAGTACTTC. It encodes CASTRSGSFGETQYF.

About this clonotype itself: A much bigger clone sits one base away, suggesting this may be a read error. The V gene is TRBV6-2 or TRBV6-3, the J gene TRBJ2-1; 9 positions agree with TRBD2. V shed 11 bases, J shed 5 bases, and the junction held 10 bases outside the gene matches. Germline V lookup: CDR1 MNHEY, CDR2 SVGEGT. This CDR3 has 14 amino acids. CDR3: CAGLSSGGHNEQFF. CDR3 nucleotide sequence: TGTGCCGGCCTAAGTAGCGGGGGACACAATGAGCAGTTCTTC.

The CDR3 protein is CSASLAGGYEQFF. The CDR3 nucleotides are TGCAGTGCTAGTCTAGCGGGAGGGTATGAGCAGTTCTTC. This rearrangement joins TRBV20-1 to TRBJ2-1; 12 bases are shared with TRBD2. The germline V gene encodes CDR1 DFQATT and CDR2 SNEGSKA (reference sequence). The CDR3 consists of 13 residues. The junction had 2 bases not matched to a gene; V was cut back by 3 bases and J by 8 bases.

The rearrangement uses TRBV30 and TRBJ1-3; a possible D gene is TRBD1 (6 bases). Germline V gives CDR1 GTSNPN, CDR2 SVGIG (reference sequence). The CDR3 extends over 15 amino acids. The V gene lost 2 bases and the J gene lost 0 bases, with 11 bases spanning the gap. CDR3 in amino acids: CAWSPTGSSGNTIYF. As DNA, the CDR3 is TGTGCCTGGAGTCCGACAGGCAGCTCTGGAAACACCATATATTTT.

The gene calls are TRBV10-3 and TRBJ2-1; 10 nucleotides align to TRBD2. The CDR3 sequence is 17 residues long. The germline V gene has CDR1 ENHRY and CDR2 SYGVKD. J gave up 8 bases and V 8 bases, and 18 bases lay outside the gene matches. CDR3 region: CAISRPSGRDLGDEQFF. The CDR3 DNA reads as TGTGCCATCTCCCGCCCCAGCGGGAGGGATCTAGGGGATGAGCAGTTCTTC.

This clonotype showed up many times. The V and J genes are TRBV24-1 and TRBJ2-1; 7 bases line up with TRBD1. J was trimmed by 5 bases and V by 4 bases; bases with no gene match: 4. The CDR3 runs to 14 residues. Germline values: CDR1 KGHDR, CDR2 SFDVKD. CDR3 sequence (DNA): TGTGCCACCAGTGAGGTGGGACAGAACAATGAGCAGTTCTTC. This encodes CATSEVGQNNEQFF.

The rearrangement uses TRBV4-1 and TRBJ2-7, with a possible D match to TRBD2 (7 bases). This CDR3 contains 15 residues. Trimming pared 5 bases from V and 3 bases from J, leaving 17 bases between. Per germline, CDR1 MGHRA and CDR2 YSYEKL. CDR3 protein: CASSVGEGVFYEQYF. In nucleotides, the CDR3 is TGCGCCAGCAGCGTAGGGGAGGGGGTGTTCTACGAGCAGTACTTC.

The chain is built from TRBV7-9 and TRBJ2-1; 7 bases are a match to TRBD2. Looked up from germline, CDR1 is SEHNR and CDR2 is FQNEAQ (reference sequence). This CDR3 has 14 residues. With 5 bases clipped from V and 4 bases from J, the junction kept 5 bases outside the gene matches. DNA of the CDR3: TGTGCCAGCAGCCGGGGAGGGCTTTACAATGAGCAGTTCTTC. Protein: CASSRGGLYNEQFF.

The chain links TRBV5-1 to TRBJ2-4; D unresolved. V dropped 1 base and J dropped 1 base, with 12 bases sitting between them. Germline V gene lookup returns CDR1 SGHRS and CDR2 YFSETQ. The CDR3 has 16 residues. This chain's CDR3 is CASSLLGSHAKNIQYF. The CDR3 DNA follows: TGCGCCAGCAGCTTGCTGGGATCCCATGCCAAAAACATTCAGTACTTC.

In regard to this clonotype: One end of the junction varies from germline; a read error may be responsible. The V gene is TRBV7-9, the J gene TRBJ1-2; D unclear. CDR1 is SEHNR and CDR2 is FQNEAQ in the germline V gene (reference sequence). The CDR3 spans 15 residues. The CDR3 region has the DNA TGTGCCAGCAGCTTCGTAGGTGGCCCTAACCATGGCTACACCTTC. Encoded protein: CASSFVGGPNHGYTF.

This clonotype has only a few counts. This rearrangement joins TRBV11-1 to TRBJ2-5; either TRBD1 or TRBD2 may fit D (5 bases each). The CDR3 contains 14 residues. V shed 6 bases and J shed 7 bases, with 18 bases lying between them. CDR1 SGHAT and CDR2 FQDESV come from the germline V gene (reference sequence). The CDR3 DNA is TGTGCCAGCAGACGAGCCGGGACGCGAGGGACCCAGTACTTC. This encodes CASRRAGTRGTQYF.

In its sample, this clonotype was seen a few times. V gene TRBV7-9 combines with J gene TRBJ1-1; D is undetermined. Trimming took off 5 bases at V and 4 bases at J, with 11 bases between the two ends. This CDR3 spans 13 amino acids. Per germline, CDR1 SEHNR and CDR2 FQNEAQ (reference sequence). The CDR3 region is CASSQTGSTEAFF. Here the CDR3 DNA reads TGTGCCAGCAGCCAGACGGGAAGCACTGAAGCTTTCTTT.

In its sample, this clonotype was seen a few times. The chain couples TRBV20-1 to TRBJ2-3; 9 bases are a match to TRBD1. This CDR3 region has 13 residues. After removal of 4 bases from V and 5 bases from J, the junction contained 4 bases not matched to a gene. Germline CDR1 and CDR2: DFQATT and SNEGSKA (reference sequence). The CDR3 is CSAIQGAGDTQYF. Written as DNA, the CDR3 is TGCAGTGCTATACAGGGGGCTGGAGATACGCAGTATTTT.

This clonotype showed up just a few times. The rearrangement links TRBV2 to TRBJ1-1; the match to TRBD1 covers 8 bases. The ends lost 4 bases at V and 0 bases at J; junction bases unmatched: 4. The CDR3 sequence is 15 residues long. The germline V gene has CDR1 SNHLY and CDR2 FYNNEI. In DNA, the CDR3 is TGTGCCAGCAGTGTTGCAGGGGGCGTGAACACTGAAGCTTTCTTT. Amino acid sequence: CASSVAGGVNTEAFF.

The V call is TRBV18, the J call TRBJ1-5; D is possibly TRBD1 (5 bases). The CDR3 covers 14 residues. With 3 bases removed from V and 4 bases from J, the gap between germline ends came to 10 bases. Germline assignment: CDR1 KGHSH and CDR2 LQKENI. CDR3: CASSPTEENQPQHF. CDR3 DNA sequence: TGTGCCAGCTCACCGACAGAGGAAAATCAGCCCCAGCATTTT.

This chain uses TRBV5-4 with TRBJ1-6, with D possibly matching TRBD1 (6 bases). The CDR3 extends over 14 amino acids. Germline CDR1 is SGHNT and CDR2 is YYREEE (reference sequence). Trimming left V 3 bases short and J 10 bases short, with 14 bases between. CDR3 nucleotide sequence: TGTGCCAGCAGCTACCGGGACAATGGATCACCCCTCCACTTT. This translates into CASSYRDNGSPLHF.

The V and J genes are TRBV18 and TRBJ2-1; no reliable D call. The CDR3 has 15 residues. The germline V and J ends were trimmed by 2 bases and 4 bases, with 12 bases remaining between them. The germline V gene encodes CDR1 KGHSH and CDR2 LQKENI. The CDR3 loop is CASSPRNGQYNEQFF. CDR3 DNA: TGTGCCAGCTCACCAAGGAATGGTCAGTACAATGAGCAGTTCTTC.